One and the same sample provided the 14 T cell receptor beta chains below, sequenced in a study of blood T cells in healthy people across ages. A J-beta primer mix and a sample-barcoded 5' primer were used in a second PCR of about 6 to 12 cycles. TCRdb called the 5' RACE reads again in MiXCR, with one record for every CDR3 protein. The sample lists under 1,000,000 distinct CDR3 sequences, less than 60% occurring once. Source material: blood. The receptors originated from an elderly man in good health.

The gene calls are TRBV30 and TRBJ2-4; D gene unclear. V lost 0 bases, J lost 0 bases, and 6 bases lay in between. The CDR3 loop spans 14 amino acids. Germline-derived CDR1 and CDR2 are GTSNPN and SVGIG (reference sequence). The chain's CDR3 is CAWSVGRAKNIQYF. CDR3 nucleotides: TGTGCCTGGAGTGTAGGGCGAGCCAAAAACATTCAGTACTTC.

This clonotype has a handful of counts. The chain joins TRBV21-1 to TRBJ2-7; the D segment call TRBD1 is taken from the table without a DNA check. TRBV21-1 is a pseudogene segment. The CDR3 loop spans 14 amino acids. The CDR3: CASTSGGDLYEQYF. DNA for the CDR3: TGTGCCAGCACCTCAGGCGGGGACCTATACGAGCAGTACTTC.

A remark on this clonotype: This may come from a read error, since a much larger clone is one base off. This sequence joins TRBV9 and TRBJ1-6; D is ambiguous. Trimming cost V 3 bases and J 8 bases, with 9 bases left between them. There are 13 residues in the CDR3. Germline V gene sequence: CDR1 SGDLS, CDR2 YYNGEE. The DNA for the CDR3 is TGTGCCAGCAGCGCCGGTCGGGATTCACCCCTCCACTTT. Translating it yields CASSAGRDSPLHF. The variable domain in full, completed from reference TRBV9 and TRBJ1-6, reads DSGVTQTPKHLITATGQRVTLRCSPRSGDLSVYWYQQSLDQGLQFLIQYYNGEERAKGNILERFSAQQFPDLHSELNLSSLELGDSALYFCASSAGRDSPLHFGNGTRLTVT.

V usage is TRBV6-2 or TRBV6-3 and J usage is TRBJ2-1, with TRBD2 identical over 10 bases. Germline CDR1 and CDR2: MNHEY and SVGEGT. Trimming took 7 bases from V and 0 from J; bases not matched to a gene: 12. The CDR3 loop spans 18 amino acids. The CDR3 coding sequence is TGTGCCAGCACCCCGGGTAGCGGGGGGCCTAGCTCCTACAATGAGCAGTTCTTC. This encodes CASTPGSGGPSSYNEQFF.

The V call is TRBV4-3, the J call TRBJ2-1, with D perhaps TRBD2 (6 bases). The CDR3 loop spans 17 amino acids. V dropped 1 base and J dropped 6 bases, with 19 bases sitting between them. The germline CDR1 and CDR2 sequences are LGHNA and YSLEER. In DNA, the CDR3 is TGCGCCAGCAGCCAAGGAATCCCTAGCGTGTTAGGCAATGAGCAGTTCTTC. Protein: CASSQGIPSVLGNEQFF.

J is TRBJ2-5 and V is TRBV28, with TRBD1 matching over 9 bases. The germline V gene has CDR1 MDHEN and CDR2 SYDVKM. The CDR3 spans 16 residues. J gave up 2 bases and V 3 bases, and 7 bases lay outside the gene matches. The CDR3 region has the DNA TGTGCCAGCAGTTTTCGGACAGGGGCCCTACAAGAGACCCAGTACTTC. It yields the protein CASSFRTGALQETQYF.

This clonotype has only a few counts. The rearrangement uses TRBV20-1 and TRBJ2-3; the D gene is possibly TRBD1 (5 bases). Trimming cost V 8 bases and J 5 bases, with 11 bases left between them. Germline lookup yields CDR1 DFQATT and CDR2 SNEGSKA (reference sequence). This CDR3 is 11 amino acids long. This chain's CDR3 is CSPKGLDTQYF. DNA of the CDR3: TGCAGTCCCAAGGGGCTAGATACGCAGTATTTT.

The V gene is TRBV5-1, the J gene TRBJ2-7, with TRBD1 as a possible D gene (5 bases). The germline V gene encodes CDR1 SGHRS and CDR2 YFSETQ. V shed 6 bases and J shed 0 bases, with 19 bases lying between them. The CDR3 contains 16 residues. DNA for the CDR3: TGCGCCAGCAACTCCAGCCGTGAAACAGGCTCCTACGAGCAGTACTTC. Translated, it gives CASNSSRETGSYEQYF.

This clonotype has a handful of counts. The chain has TRBV25-1 and TRBJ2-1; tentatively, D is TRBD2 (6 bases). The germline CDR1 and CDR2 sequences are MGHDK and SYGVNS. The CDR3 totals 20 residues. V was trimmed by 6 bases and J by 0 bases, leaving 27 bases between them. CDR3 sequence reads: CASSPPGLQLGPSSYNEQFF. Here the CDR3 DNA reads TGTGCCAGCAGCCCGCCGGGACTCCAGTTGGGCCCCAGCTCCTACAATGAGCAGTTCTTC.

This chain links TRBV10-3 with TRBJ1-6; 7 bases match TRBD1. J was trimmed by 5 bases and V by 8 bases; bases with no gene match: 3. The CDR3 length is 13 residues. Germline CDR1 ENHRY, CDR2 SYGVKD. CDR3 bases: TGTGCCATCGCGGGACAGAATAATTCACCCCTCCACTTT. It specifies CAIAGQNNSPLHF.

V is TRBV12-3 or TRBV12-4 and J is TRBJ2-1, with 7 bases matching TRBD2. CDR3 length equals 14 residues. V was clipped by 2 bases and J by 8 bases; unmatched bases: 6. The CDR3 bases are TGTGCCAGCAGTTTAAAGGGAGGGGATGATGAGCAGTTCTTC. Encoded protein: CASSLKGGDDEQFF.

For this clonotype: The junction departs from the called germline gene at one end, perhaps through a read error. The DNA for the CDR3 is TGCAGTGCTAGAGAGGCGGGCCTTATTGACGGGGGGCTGTTTTTT. Protein: CSAREAGLIDGGLFF. The chain couples TRBV20-1 to TRBJ2-2, with D possibly being TRBD2 (6 bases). Germline V gene sequence: CDR1 DFQATT, CDR2 SNEGSKA (reference sequence). The CDR3 spans 15 residues.

V is TRBV11-3 and J is TRBJ2-5, with D possibly matching TRBD2 (5 bases). The CDR3 length is 17 residues. Trimming pared 0 bases from V and 0 bases from J, leaving 14 bases between. Germline V gives CDR1 SGHNT, CDR2 YENEEA. The CDR3 sequence is CASSLDGGLLYQETQYF. DNA for the CDR3: TGTGCCAGCAGCTTAGATGGCGGACTCTTGTACCAAGAGACCCAGTACTTC. Looking up the rest from reference TRBV11-3 and TRBJ2-5 gives the full variable domain: EAGVVQSPRYKIIEKKQPVAFWCNPISGHNTLYWYLQNLGQGPELLIRYENEEAVDDSQLPKDRFSAERLKGVDSTLKIQPAELGDSAVYLCASSLDGGLLYQETQYFGPGTRLLVL.

The rearrangement uses TRBV15 and TRBJ2-7, with 10 bases lining up with TRBD1. Germline CDR1 and CDR2: LNHNV and YYDKDF (reference sequence). The junction had 16 bases not matched to a gene; V was cut back by 0 bases and J by 5 bases. This CDR3 region has 19 residues. This CDR3 reads CATSRDPVWGQGLADEQYF. The CDR3 DNA follows: TGTGCCACCAGCAGAGATCCCGTGTGGGGACAGGGGCTAGCCGACGAGCAGTACTTC.